The present entry profiles one T cell receptor (beta chain) with its context. As yet, its antigen is unknown. This CDR3 comprises 15 residues. The V gene lost 4 bases and the J gene lost 4 bases, with 19 bases spanning the gap. Germline V CDR1 and CDR2: GTSNPN, SVGIG (reference sequence). Measured with immunoSEQ multiplex PCR; TCRdb has only the in-frame clones, and not every one. Seen here are about 72,000 clones, 85% to 95% observed once, and the top ten hold under 2%. The data stem from a study of cytomegalovirus exposure and HLA in healthy donors. Study information: A later analysis reported the same platform for the roughly 120 validation repertoires and the roughly 630 first-cohort repertoires. Broader study findings: Through in vitro validation, three CMV-associated chains were shown to be specific for CMV antigens. High specificity and sensitivity for cytomegalovirus status were reported for the classifier.

The clonotype originates from a woman under 30 in good health and CMV-seropositive. J is TRBJ1-2 and V is TRBV30; possible D gene TRBD1, 6 bases. Sequenced sample: PBMCs. The CDR3 DNA reads TGTGCCTGGAAGATAGCGGGGGCCGGGGTCTATGGCTACACCTTC. It yields the protein CAWKIAGAGVYGYTF.